These 30 T cell receptor beta chains share one sample of origin, sequenced in a study of blood T cell repertoires in COVID-19 (TCRdb year 2020). Library preparation employed the immunoSEQ multiplex PCR assay. TCRdb holds this immuneACCESS table with in-frame rearrangements only. Some clones are missing; in checked studies, unresolved V genes explain under half, and the rest has no known cause. The sample profile shows under 250,000 clones; 75% to 85% of them were found once. The ten biggest clones cover 9.1% of the sample. The source material was PBMCs or T cells enriched from blood (not recorded which). The receptors here all came from a woman in her fifties or sixties with acute COVID-19.

V gene TRBV5-1 combines with J gene TRBJ1-1, with 9 bases identical to TRBD1. CDR3 length: 15 amino acids. With 1 base clipped from V and 4 bases from J, the junction kept 5 bases outside the gene matches. Germline lookup yields CDR1 SGHRS and CDR2 YFSETQ. The CDR3 DNA reads TGCGCCAGCAGCTTGAGAGAACAGGGGGCCACTGAAGCTTTCTTT. Its protein is CASSLREQGATEAFF. Full variable domain (rest looked up from reference TRBV5-1 and TRBJ1-1): KAGVTQTPRYLIKTRGQQVTLSCSPISGHRSVSWYQQTPGQGLQFLFEYFSETQRNKGNFPGRFSGRQFSNSRSEMNVSTLELGDSALYLCASSLREQGATEAFFGQGTRLTVV.

The V call is TRBV5-1, the J call TRBJ1-4; perhaps TRBD1 as D (6 bases). The V end was cut by 0 bases, the J end by 7 bases, with 10 bases between. CDR1 and CDR2 from the germline V gene are SGHRS and YFSETQ. The CDR3 is 14 amino acids. The chain's CDR3 is CASSLGGQSEKLFF. CDR3 sequence (DNA): TGCGCCAGCAGCTTGGGCGGACAGTCTGAAAAACTGTTTTTT.

The CDR3: CASSYGIAGEETQYF. The DNA for the CDR3 is TGTGCCAGCAGTTATGGCATAGCGGGGGAAGAGACCCAGTACTTC. This rearrangement joins TRBV6-2 or TRBV6-3 to TRBJ2-5, with 9 bases identical to TRBD2. Germline-derived CDR1 and CDR2 are MNHEY and SVGEGT. The CDR3 runs 15 residues. With V trimmed by 3 bases and J by 3 bases, 5 bases remained unmatched.

This clone was counted a single time. V and J are TRBV3-1 (or the pseudogene TRBV3-2) and TRBJ1-1; 8 bases map to TRBD1. CDR3 length equals 17 residues. The V gene end was trimmed by 4 bases and the J gene end by 0 bases; junction bases not matched to a gene: 10. From germline, CDR1 is LGHDT and CDR2 YNNKEL (reference sequence). CDR3 DNA sequence: TGTGCCAGCAGCCTATCAGGGGGCTGGGAGATGAACACTGAAGCTTTCTTT. This codes for CASSLSGGWEMNTEAFF.

The chain uses TRBV14 and TRBJ1-2; 7 nucleotides align to TRBD1. Germline CDR1 reads SGHDN; CDR2 reads FVKESK. The ends lost 5 bases at V and 4 bases at J; junction bases unmatched: 4. CDR3 length: 13 amino acids. The CDR3 coding sequence is TGTGCCAGCAGCTACGGACAGGTCTATGGCTACACCTTC. Amino acid sequence: CASSYGQVYGYTF.

The chain is built from TRBV6-5 and TRBJ2-1; D gene unclear. The V gene's germline CDR1 is MNHEY and CDR2 SVGAGI. This CDR3 contains 14 residues. The V end was cut by 1 base, the J end by 0 bases, with 4 bases between. The CDR3 protein is CASSYWSSYNEQFF. Written as DNA, the CDR3 is TGTGCCAGCAGTTACTGGAGCTCCTACAATGAGCAGTTCTTC.

The chain joins TRBV6-5 to TRBJ2-7; TRBD2 matches 9 bases. After removal of 7 bases from V and 2 bases from J, the junction contained 9 bases not matched to a gene. CDR3 length: 15 amino acids. From germline, CDR1 is MNHEY and CDR2 SVGAGI. The CDR3 DNA follows: TGTGCCAGCACTCCCGAGCTAGCGGGGACCTACGAGCAGTACTTC. This gives the protein CASTPELAGTYEQYF.

The rearrangement joins TRBV7-3 to TRBJ2-1, with D possibly TRBD2 on 6 matching bases. Germline loops: CDR1 SGHTA, CDR2 FQGTGA. V was shortened by 5 bases and J by 3 bases, with 14 bases between the two germline ends. This CDR3 region has 15 residues. CDR3 coding DNA: TGTGCCAGCAGCACGTACGGGAGCGACTACAATGAGCAGTTCTTC. Its protein is CASSTYGSDYNEQFF.

The rearrangement joins TRBV7-9 to TRBJ2-5; unclear D gene. Between the trimmed V and J ends, which lost 5 bases and 2 bases, there was a span of 6 bases. From germline, CDR1 is SEHNR and CDR2 FQNEAQ (reference sequence). The CDR3 is 12 residues long. CDR3 DNA: TGTGCCAGCAGCGAACATCAAGAGACCCAGTACTTC. Amino acid sequence: CASSEHQETQYF.

This rearrangement joins TRBV19 to TRBJ2-5; tentatively, D is TRBD2 (6 bases). Germline assignment: CDR1 LNHDA and CDR2 SQIVND (reference sequence). The CDR3 loop spans 14 amino acids. The V end was cut by 3 bases, the J end by 4 bases, with 12 bases between. CDR3 amino acids: CASSIRDSGETQYF. The CDR3 DNA is TGTGCCAGTAGTATCCGGGATAGCGGAGAGACCCAGTACTTC.

The rearrangement uses TRBV19 and TRBJ1-5, with a tentative D call TRBD1 (6 bases). Trimming pared 7 bases from V and 0 bases from J, leaving 10 bases between. Germline V CDR1 and CDR2: LNHDA, SQIVND (reference sequence). This CDR3 comprises 14 residues. CDR3 region: CASNLQGSNQPQHF. The CDR3 coding sequence is TGTGCCAGTAACCTACAGGGTAGCAATCAGCCCCAGCATTTT.

The chain couples TRBV21-1 to TRBJ1-2. TRBV21-1 is assigned pseudogene status. This CDR3 has 14 residues. The CDR3, as DNA: TGTGCCAGCAGCAAAGAGGAGGATTGGGTCGGCTACACCTTC. Translating it yields CASSKEEDWVGYTF.

This sequence joins TRBV6-2 or TRBV6-3 and TRBJ2-2; tentative D call: TRBD2 (5 bases). CDR3 length: 16 amino acids. CDR1 and CDR2 (germline): MNHEY, SVGEGT. Trimming took 6 bases from V and 2 from J, leaving 16 bases between them. For the CDR3, the DNA is TGTGCCAGCAGCTCGGGGAAAGCGTTCAACACCGGGGAGCTGTTTTTT. This translates into CASSSGKAFNTGELFF.

V is TRBV4-3 and J is TRBJ1-3; D is undetermined. Germline V gives CDR1 LGHNA, CDR2 YSLEER. This CDR3 region has 16 residues. Between the trimmed V and J ends, which lost 3 bases and 0 bases, there was a span of 12 bases. CDR3 DNA sequence: TGCGCCAGCAGCCAGGAGTTTACTGCCTCTGGAAACACCATATATTTT. This encodes CASSQEFTASGNTIYF.

This clone occurred once. V gene TRBV6-4 combines with J gene TRBJ2-1, with D possibly being TRBD1 (6 bases). This CDR3 is 14 amino acids long. Germline V gives CDR1 MRHNA, CDR2 SNTAGT. With 5 bases removed from V and 2 bases from J, the gap between germline ends came to 10 bases. The CDR3 here is CASSTGHPYNEQFF. The CDR3, as DNA: TGTGCCAGCAGTACGGGACACCCCTACAATGAGCAGTTCTTC.

This clone was seen a single time. The chain has TRBV19 and TRBJ1-2; perhaps TRBD1 as D (6 bases). V was pared by 5 bases and J by 4 bases, with 23 bases between. This CDR3 spans 17 amino acids. The germline V gene has CDR1 LNHDA and CDR2 SQIVND (reference sequence). Here the CDR3 reads CASSAEPRLVGAYGYTF. For the CDR3, the DNA is TGTGCCAGTAGTGCGGAACCAAGACTCGTGGGGGCCTATGGCTACACCTTC.

The chain couples TRBV6-5 to TRBJ1-1; possibly TRBD1 for D (6 bases). Per the germline V gene, CDR1 is MNHEY and CDR2 is SVGAGI. V dropped 4 bases and J dropped 1 base, with 13 bases sitting between them. The CDR3 loop spans 15 amino acids. In DNA, the CDR3 is TGTGCCAGCAGTTCTTTTAAACAGGGGAACACTGAAGCTTTCTTT. Translated, it gives CASSSFKQGNTEAFF.

This chain connects TRBV24-1 to TRBJ1-2, with 7 bases fitting TRBD1. Germline trimming cut 4 bases from V and 6 bases from J; bases unmatched to any gene: 4. This CDR3 is 13 amino acids long. The germline gives CDR1 KGHDR, CDR2 SFDVKD. The CDR3 reads CATSEGTAHGYTF. The CDR3, as DNA: TGTGCCACCAGTGAAGGGACAGCACATGGCTACACCTTC.

The V call is TRBV14, the J call TRBJ1-3, with D tentatively TRBD1 (6 bases). The germline V gene encodes CDR1 SGHDN and CDR2 FVKESK. The V and J ends lost 4 bases and 4 bases respectively, with 17 bases between them. CDR3 length: 16 residues. For the CDR3, the DNA is TGTGCCAGCAGCCTGTATACAGGGATCTCGGGAAACACCATATATTTT. It yields the protein CASSLYTGISGNTIYF. Drawing the rest from reference TRBV14 and TRBJ1-3, the complete variable domain is EAGVTQFPSHSVIEKGQTVTLRCDPISGHDNLYWYRRVMGKEIKFLLHFVKESKQDESGMPNNRFLAERTGGTYSTLKVQPAELEDSGVYFCASSLYTGISGNTIYFGEGSWLTVV.

The rearrangement links TRBV11-3 to TRBJ2-1; 7 bases are a match to TRBD1. V dropped 5 bases and J dropped 6; count of bases not matched to a gene: 7. The germline CDR1 and CDR2 sequences are SGHNT and YENEEA. The CDR3 spans 14 residues. CDR3 sequence: CASSKGAGGNEQFF. The CDR3, as DNA: TGTGCCAGCAGCAAGGGGGCCGGTGGCAATGAGCAGTTCTTC.

This clone was recorded a few times. The V and J genes are TRBV15 and TRBJ2-2; tentatively, D is TRBD1 (5 bases). The CDR3 length is 19 residues. V lost 4 bases to trimming and J lost 0 bases, with 21 bases between them. Germline CDR1 reads LNHNV; CDR2 reads YYDKDF (reference sequence). CDR3 protein: CATSNHTYQDITNTGELFF. CDR3 DNA sequence: TGTGCCACCAGCAATCACACCTATCAGGACATAACGAACACCGGGGAGCTGTTTTTT.

The genes are TRBV7-9 and TRBJ1-3, with D uncertain. Germline V gives CDR1 SEHNR, CDR2 FQNEAQ (reference sequence). The CDR3 consists of 14 residues. Trimming shortened V by 3 bases and J by 0 bases, and 6 bases separated the two germline ends. The CDR3, as DNA: TGTGCCAGCAGCTTCCGGGACTCTGGAAACACCATATATTTT. Residues: CASSFRDSGNTIYF.

The V gene is TRBV11-2, the J gene TRBJ2-2, with D tentatively TRBD1 (5 bases). Deletions cut 5 bases from V and 6 bases from J, with 16 bases between. Looked up from germline, CDR1 is SGHAT and CDR2 is FQNNGV. The length of the CDR3 is 15 residues. The CDR3 sequence is CASSPWGLFAGELFF. CDR3 coding DNA: TGTGCCAGCAGCCCGTGGGGCTTGTTTGCCGGGGAGCTGTTTTTT.

About this clone: Within the sample, other DNA sequences also encode this same CDR3. The chain is built from TRBV9 and TRBJ2-2, with D perhaps TRBD1 (6 bases). There are 14 residues in the CDR3. Germline-derived CDR1 and CDR2 are SGDLS and YYNGEE. V was shortened by 0 bases and J by 4 bases, with 7 bases between the two germline ends. In DNA form, the CDR3 reads TGTGCCAGCAGCGTAGAGGGGGTCACCGGGGAGCTGTTTTTT. Translation: CASSVEGVTGELFF.

The chain has TRBV3-1 (or the pseudogene TRBV3-2) and TRBJ1-6, with TRBD1 as a possible D gene (5 bases). The CDR3 consists of 17 residues. Germline CDR1 is LGHDT and CDR2 is YNNKEL (reference sequence). Trimming took 4 bases from V and 9 from J, leaving 22 bases between them. CDR3 loop: CASSRGDTQLRGSPLHF. The CDR3 coding sequence is TGTGCCAGCAGCCGGGGCGACACACAGCTAAGGGGTTCACCCCTCCACTTT.

V gene TRBV6-5 combines with J gene TRBJ1-6; D gene ambiguous. CDR3 length: 13 residues. The germline gives CDR1 MNHEY, CDR2 SVGAGI. The V end was cut by 6 bases, the J end by 14 bases, with 17 bases between. CDR3 DNA: TGTGCCAGCAGGGAGGGAGTCGGGAGATCCCTCCACTTT. As protein: CASREGVGRSLHF.

This chain connects TRBV6-5 to TRBJ1-2, with 7 bases lining up with TRBD1. Germline V gene lookup returns CDR1 MNHEY and CDR2 SVGAGI. CDR3 length: 15 residues. V gave up 6 bases and J gave up 3 bases; unmatched junction bases: 10. The CDR3 DNA reads TGTGCCAGCAGCACGACAGGGATTCGGCACTATGGCTACACCTTC. Translation: CASSTTGIRHYGYTF.

The chain joins TRBV6-5 to TRBJ2-5, with 12 bases aligning to TRBD2. The V gene's germline CDR1 is MNHEY and CDR2 SVGAGI. V shed 4 bases, J shed 5 bases, and the junction held 8 bases outside the gene matches. This CDR3 spans 16 amino acids. Here the CDR3 DNA reads TGTGCCAGCAGTTTATGGACTAGCGGGGAAACGGAGACCCAGTACTTC. Translated, it gives CASSLWTSGETETQYF.

The chain employs TRBV30 and TRBJ2-1, with TRBD2 as a possible D gene (5 bases). The germline gives CDR1 GTSNPN, CDR2 SVGIG (reference sequence). Trimming removed 3 bases at V and 9 bases at J, with 15 bases between. The CDR3 consists of 13 residues. CDR3 loop: CAWSRAPEGEQFF. CDR3 sequence (DNA): TGTGCCTGGAGCCGAGCCCCAGAGGGTGAGCAGTTCTTC.

This clone was observed once. The chain uses TRBV2 and TRBJ2-7, with 10 nucleotides matching TRBD1. The CDR3 has 12 amino acids. CDR1 and CDR2 from the germline V gene are SNHLY and FYNNEI. J lost 5 bases, V lost 9 bases, and 4 bases had no gene match. In DNA form, the CDR3 reads TGTGCCAGTGACAGGGGGCATAACGAGCAGTACTTC. This translates into CASDRGHNEQYF.